These T cell receptor beta chains were read from a single sample in a study of early T cells in non-severe SARS-CoV-2 infection. In TCRdb, the 5' RACE reads were re-called with MiXCR into one record per CDR3 protein. The sample yields approximately 64,000 distinct CDR3 sequences, 20% seen once. The specimen was whole blood, collected at baseline. The receptors originated from an adult who was a healthcare worker with PCR-confirmed SARS-CoV-2 infection or an uninfected control (not recorded which). Both conserved end residues are part of each CDR3. The D gene is left open where the match is weak. The size of a clone is reported for some rows only, either as once, few or many, or as a class for expanded clones.

abundance,d_gene,j_gene,v_gene,CDR3nt,CDR3aa
-,TRBD2,TRBJ2-3,TRBV4-1,TGCGCCAGCAGCCCCGTTGAGCGGGGACTAAGCACAGATACGCAGTATTTT,CASSPVERGLSTDTQYF
few,-,TRBJ2-5,TRBV10-3,TGTGCCATCAGTTTCAAGGGGGAGACCCAGTACTTC,CAISFKGETQYF
-,-,TRBJ2-1,TRBV6-2/TRBV6-3,TGTGCCAGCAGTCTGGGCAGACACAATGAGCAGTTCTTC,CASSLGRHNEQFF
-,-,TRBJ1-4,TRBV4-1,TGCGCCAGCAGCCAAGAAGGGGGGAAGCCTGAAAAACTGTTTTTT,CASSQEGGKPEKLFF
few,-,TRBJ2-2,TRBV11-2,TGTGCCAGCAGCTCCCGATACACCGGGGAGCTGTTTTTT,CASSSRYTGELFF
-,-,TRBJ1-1,TRBV7-6,TGTGCCAGCAGCTCACTCGTGGGTGCCACTGAAGCTTTCTTT,CASSSLVGATEAFF
-,-,TRBJ1-2,TRBV10-3,TGTGCCATCAGTGAGTCGGGAGCTGCTAACTATGGCTACACCTTC,CAISESGAANYGYTF
-,-,TRBJ2-2,TRBV3-1,TGTGCCAGCAGCCAAGATCCCCAGACGAAAACCGGGGAGCTGTTTTTT,CASSQDPQTKTGELFF
-,TRBD2,TRBJ2-5,TRBV11-2,TGTGCCAGCAGCCCCCGCGGGGGAGAGACCCAGTACTTC,CASSPRGGETQYF
few,-,TRBJ1-6,TRBV20-1,TGCAGTGCTGGGAACAGGGTGGGTGGAAATTCACCCCTCCACTTT,CSAGNRVGGNSPLHF
few,-,TRBJ2-7,TRBV5-1,TGCGCCAGCAGCTTGGCTGGAACGGACCCATACGAGCAGTACTTC,CASSLAGTDPYEQYF
few,-,TRBJ1-1,TRBV7-3,TGTGCCAGCAGCTCGCCGGGAACAGGGAAAATAACTGAAGCTTTCTTT,CASSSPGTGKITEAFF
many,-,TRBJ2-1,TRBV7-2,TGTGCCAGCAGCCTCGGGACTCCTAATGAGCAGTTCTTC,CASSLGTPNEQFF
many,-,TRBJ1-1,TRBV20-1,TGCAGTGCTGGAAGCGGGAACACTGAAGCTTTCTTT,CSAGSGNTEAFF
many,-,TRBJ1-1,TRBV7-3,TGTGCCAGCAGCTTAGCCAGCTACACTGAAGCTTTCTTT,CASSLASYTEAFF
few,-,TRBJ1-3,TRBV9,TGTGCCAGCTCGGACTTCTCTGGAAACACCATATATTTT,CASSDFSGNTIYF
-,-,TRBJ1-1,TRBV7-9,TGTGCCAGCAGCCCCCTCGGCCGTATCACTGAAGCTTTCTTT,CASSPLGRITEAFF
many,-,TRBJ1-1,TRBV12-3/TRBV12-4,TGTGCCAGCAGTCCACATTTTAGGGCTGAAGCTTTCTTT,CASSPHFRAEAFF
few,-,TRBJ1-5,TRBV6-6,TGTGCCAGCAGAAGGGCAGGCCTAAATCAGCCCCAGCATTTT,CASRRAGLNQPQHF
-,-,TRBJ1-1,TRBV20-1,TGCAGTGCTAGCCTGACAGCGAACACTGAAGCTTTCTTT,CSASLTANTEAFF
-,-,TRBJ1-1,TRBV20-1,TGCAGTGCTAGATTCACAGATGAAGCTTTCTTT,CSARFTDEAFF
-,-,TRBJ2-1,TRBV2,TGTGCCAGCAGTGAAAACGGAGCGGAGACCTACAATGAGCAGTTCTTC,CASSENGAETYNEQFF
-,-,TRBJ2-1,TRBV5-6,TGTGCCAGCAGCTTGATTTTAGCGGACAATGAGCAGTTCTTC,CASSLILADNEQFF